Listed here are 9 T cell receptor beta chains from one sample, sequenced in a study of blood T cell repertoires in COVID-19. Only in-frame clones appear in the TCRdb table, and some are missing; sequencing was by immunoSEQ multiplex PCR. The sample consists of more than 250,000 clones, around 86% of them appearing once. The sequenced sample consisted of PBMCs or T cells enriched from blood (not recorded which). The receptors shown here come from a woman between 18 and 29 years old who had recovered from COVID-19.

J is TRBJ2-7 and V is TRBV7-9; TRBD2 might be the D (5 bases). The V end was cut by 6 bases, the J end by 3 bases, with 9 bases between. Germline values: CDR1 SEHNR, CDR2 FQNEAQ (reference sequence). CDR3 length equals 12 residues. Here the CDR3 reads CASRASSYEQYF. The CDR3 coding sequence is TGTGCCAGCAGAGCTAGCAGCTACGAGCAGTACTTC. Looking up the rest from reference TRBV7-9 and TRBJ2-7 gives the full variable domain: DTGVSQNPRHKITKRGQNVTFRCDPISEHNRLYWYRQTLGQGPEFLTYFQNEAQLEKSRLLSDRFSAERPKGSFSTLEIQRTEQGDSAMYLCASRASSYEQYFGPGTRLTVT.

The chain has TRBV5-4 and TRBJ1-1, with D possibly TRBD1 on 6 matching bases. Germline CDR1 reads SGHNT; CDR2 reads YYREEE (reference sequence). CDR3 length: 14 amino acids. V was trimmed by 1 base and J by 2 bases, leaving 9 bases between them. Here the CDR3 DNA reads TGTGCCAGCAGCTTGCAGGGGTACAACACTGAAGCTTTCTTT. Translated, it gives CASSLQGYNTEAFF.

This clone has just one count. The CDR3 nucleotides are TGCAGCGTTGTTTATGTGAGTCGGGGGGCCGTAAATGAGCAGTTCTTC. Its translation is CSVVYVSRGAVNEQFF. The V gene is TRBV29-1, the J gene TRBJ2-1; D perhaps matches TRBD2 (7 bases). The germline CDR1 and CDR2 sequences are SQVTM and ANQGSEA. This CDR3 is 16 amino acids long. The V and J ends lost 4 bases and 7 bases respectively, with 23 bases between them.

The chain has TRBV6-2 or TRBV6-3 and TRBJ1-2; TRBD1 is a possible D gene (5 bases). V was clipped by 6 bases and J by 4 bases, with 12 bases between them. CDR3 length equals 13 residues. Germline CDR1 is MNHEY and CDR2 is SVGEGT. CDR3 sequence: CASSLTATYGYTF. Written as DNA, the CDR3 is TGTGCCAGCAGCCTGACAGCCACCTATGGCTACACCTTC.

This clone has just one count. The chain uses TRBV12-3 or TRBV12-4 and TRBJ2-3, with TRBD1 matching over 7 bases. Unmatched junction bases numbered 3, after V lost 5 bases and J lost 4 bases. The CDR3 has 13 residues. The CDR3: CASSTTGADTQYF. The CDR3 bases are TGTGCCAGCAGTACAACAGGGGCAGATACGCAGTATTTT.

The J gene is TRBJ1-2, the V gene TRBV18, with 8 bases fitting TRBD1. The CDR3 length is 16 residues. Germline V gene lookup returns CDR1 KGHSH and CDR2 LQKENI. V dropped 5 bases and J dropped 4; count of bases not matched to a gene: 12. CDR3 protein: CASSLDRADAAYGYTF. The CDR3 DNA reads TGTGCCAGCTCATTGGACAGGGCGGACGCTGCCTATGGCTACACCTTC.

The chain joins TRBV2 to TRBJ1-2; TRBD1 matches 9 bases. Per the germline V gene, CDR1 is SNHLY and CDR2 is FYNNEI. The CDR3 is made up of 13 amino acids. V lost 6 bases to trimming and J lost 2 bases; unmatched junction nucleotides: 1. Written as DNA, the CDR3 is TGTGCCAGCAGCGACAGGGGGAACTATGGCTACACCTTC. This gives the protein CASSDRGNYGYTF.

Here the CDR3 DNA reads TGTGCCAGCAGCTTAAGTCTAGCGGGACCCTACGAGCAGTACTTC. Translated: CASSLSLAGPYEQYF. The chain carries TRBV11-1 and TRBJ2-7; 9 positions agree with TRBD2. CDR1 and CDR2 (germline): SGHAT, FQDESV (reference sequence). Trimming at V came to 2 bases and at J to 2 bases, leaving 4 bases not matched to a gene. The CDR3 is made up of 15 amino acids. Full variable domain (outside the CDR3, taken from reference TRBV11-1 and TRBJ2-7): EAEVAQSPRYKITEKSQAVAFWCDPISGHATLYWYRQILGQGPELLVQFQDESVVDDSQLPKDRFSAERLKGVDSTLKIQPAELGDSAMYLCASSLSLAGPYEQYFGPGTRLTVT.

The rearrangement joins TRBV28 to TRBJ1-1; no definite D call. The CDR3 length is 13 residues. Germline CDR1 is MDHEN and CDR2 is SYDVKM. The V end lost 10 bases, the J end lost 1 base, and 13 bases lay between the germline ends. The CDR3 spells CAIFIRENTEAFF. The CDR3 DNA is TGTGCCATCTTTATACGGGAGAACACTGAAGCTTTCTTT.